The following is a TCR beta chain sequence with its context. Germline assignment: CDR1 MNHNY and CDR2 SVGAGI (reference sequence). The CDR3 extends over 14 amino acids. V was trimmed by 5 bases and J by 6 bases, leaving 15 bases between them. The sample originates from a study of blood T cell repertoires in COVID-19. Study summary: The cDNA or gDNA used as material had been derived from T cells, B-cell-depleted T cells, or PBMCs.

Sequenced by immunoSEQ multiplex PCR; TCRdb stores in-frame clones only, minus some. The sample shows more than 300,000 clones, nearly 90% of them seen only once. The sequenced material came from peripheral blood. The rearrangement uses TRBV6-6 and TRBJ2-3; maybe TRBD1 (6 bases). The sequence was obtained from a woman aged 40 to 49 with COVID-19, enrolled during active disease. The DNA for the CDR3 is TGTGCCAGCAGTGGGACATACGCTAAGGATACGCAGTATTTT. Its translation is CASSGTYAKDTQYF.